What follows describes a single TCR beta chain. V gave up 7 bases and J gave up 2 bases, with 9 bases separating them. The CDR3 spans 12 residues. CDR1 is SQVTM, CDR2 ANQGSEA, per germline. This entry belongs to a study of control samples from healthy donors and cancer patients. The assay was immunoSEQ multiplex PCR, and TCRdb's table has in-frame clones only and misses some. The table lists fewer than 200,000 clones, 88% of them singletons. Source material: blood. The rearrangement uses TRBV29-1 and TRBJ1-3; D might be TRBD1 (5 bases). The receptor was isolated from a woman aged 25 to 39 in good health. The CDR3 protein is CSGRGTGNTIYF. In DNA, the CDR3 is TGCAGCGGCCGGGGGACTGGAAACACCATATATTTT.